Below, 8 T cell receptor beta chains from the same sample are listed, as sequenced in a study of cytomegalovirus exposure and HLA in healthy donors. PCR involved 60 Vbeta and 13 Jbeta primers. The protocol was immunoSEQ multiplex PCR, while the TCRdb copy is restricted to in-frame clones and leaves out a portion. The table records fewer than 200,000 clones, 9.5% of them present only once. The sequenced material came from PBMCs. These receptors all come from a woman aged 25 to 39 in good health and CMV-seropositive.

The chain uses TRBV6-5 and TRBJ2-7; TRBD1 aligns across 7 bases. The V gene's germline CDR1 is MNHEY and CDR2 SVGAGI. V lost 6 bases and J lost 2; bases outside the gene matches: 7. This CDR3 has 14 amino acids. CDR3 amino acids: CASSPGQLTYEQYF. The CDR3 DNA reads as TGTGCCAGCAGCCCGGGACAGCTAACCTACGAGCAGTACTTC.

V usage is TRBV9 and J usage is TRBJ2-5, with TRBD2 matching 16 bases. The germline V gene has CDR1 SGDLS and CDR2 YYNGEE. The length of the CDR3 is 18 residues. J gave up 5 bases and V 3 bases, and 10 bases lay outside the gene matches. This CDR3 is CASSGGTSGRAPVETQYF. CDR3 nucleotides: TGTGCCAGCAGCGGAGGGACTAGCGGGAGGGCCCCTGTGGAGACCCAGTACTTC.

A few counts support this clone. CDR3 DNA sequence: TGTGCCAGCAGTGAAAGGGGACAGGGGATGTCGGACACTGAAGCTTTCTTT. Its protein product is CASSERGQGMSDTEAFF. The V and J genes are TRBV6-1 and TRBJ1-1, with 10 bases identical to TRBD1. Germline V gene lookup returns CDR1 MNHNS and CDR2 SASEGT. With 2 bases clipped from V and 3 bases from J, the junction kept 9 bases outside the gene matches. The CDR3 covers 17 residues.

The rearrangement links TRBV11-2 to TRBJ1-4, with D uncertain. Germline V gene lookup returns CDR1 SGHAT and CDR2 FQNNGV. Between the trimmed V and J ends, which lost 6 bases and 8 bases, there was a span of 10 bases. The CDR3 is 12 residues long. The CDR3 DNA is TGTGCCAGCAGTCCCACGAGGGAAAAACTGTTTTTT. Translating it yields CASSPTREKLFF.

The rearrangement links TRBV6-4 to TRBJ2-3; 7 bases align to TRBD2. V lost 4 bases to trimming and J lost 5 bases; unmatched junction nucleotides: 15. The CDR3 is made up of 17 amino acids. Germline CDR1 MRHNA, CDR2 SNTAGT. CDR3 coding DNA: TGTGCCAGCAGTGGCTATCTAGCGGTCTTGAGAGGAGATACGCAGTATTTT. Protein: CASSGYLAVLRGDTQYF.

This clone was counted a few times. This chain links TRBV4-1 with TRBJ1-2; tentative D call: TRBD1 (6 bases). The CDR3 sequence is 15 residues long. Per germline, CDR1 MGHRA and CDR2 YSYEKL. Trimming pared 1 base from V and 0 bases from J, leaving 9 bases between. Written as DNA, the CDR3 is TGCGCCAGCAGCCAAGGGCAGGGGACTAACTATGGCTACACCTTC. Protein sequence: CASSQGQGTNYGYTF.

This clone appeared a few times. The V and J genes are TRBV2 and TRBJ2-3; 8 nucleotides match TRBD2. Trimming at V came to 9 bases and at J to 5 bases, leaving 13 bases not matched to a gene. The CDR3 extends over 15 amino acids. Looked up from germline, CDR1 is SNHLY and CDR2 is FYNNEI. In DNA, the CDR3 is TGTGCCAGTTCTCCACGGGGGGGGTTCGGAGATACGCAGTATTTT. This translates into CASSPRGGFGDTQYF.

This clone was recorded a few times. V is TRBV4-1 and J is TRBJ1-2; possibly TRBD1 for D (5 bases). The CDR3 has 17 amino acids. Trimming removed 0 bases from V and 7 bases from J, with 21 bases in between. CDR1 and CDR2 (germline): MGHRA, YSYEKL. The CDR3 protein is CASSQDPPRQGLGGYTF. The DNA of the CDR3 is TGCGCCAGCAGCCAAGATCCCCCCCGCCAGGGACTAGGTGGCTACACCTTC.